This T cell receptor beta chain was captured in a study of CD8 T cell repertoires and HIV-1 epitope variants. Study-wide context: IL-2, IL-7 and IL-15 were added on days 3 and 7 of roughly 11-day cultures. Findings of the study overall: Nine antigen-specific TCR beta clonotypes were found; more than five seemed cross-reactive to variants.

Germline-derived CDR1 and CDR2 are SEHNR and FQNEAQ (reference sequence). The CDR3 is 15 amino acids. J was trimmed by 7 bases and V by 5 bases; bases with no gene match: 6. This clone occurred a few times. The antigen remains unidentified. On the immunoSEQ platform, TCR beta CDR3s were sequenced at survey depth. Profiled with immunoSEQ multiplex PCR; TCRdb holds only in-frame clones, not every one. The sample lists about 5,000 clones; 64% were seen once. Source material: cultured CD8+ T cells derived from PBMCs. V usage is TRBV7-9 and J usage is TRBJ1-4, with 11 bases lining up with TRBD1. The TCR was taken from a male donor with HIV. Written as DNA, the CDR3 is TGTGCCAGCAGCCTAAGGACAGGGGGCAGTGAAAAACTGTTTTTT. Its protein product is CASSLRTGGSEKLFF.